What follows is one T cell receptor (beta chain) and its context. These data are taken from a study of cytomegalovirus exposure and HLA in healthy donors. 60 Vbeta and 13 Jbeta primers were used in PCR. Clones were read by immunoSEQ multiplex PCR, and TCRdb kept only the in-frame ones, dropping some. The sample consists of about 120,000 clones, around 77% of them appearing once. The receptor's source is a man aged 35-49 years in good health and CMV-seropositive. Sample: PBMCs.

CDR3 loop: CASSLVAGDTQYF. The CDR3 coding sequence is TGCGCCAGCAGTCTCGTCGCGGGAGATACGCAGTATTTT. V gene TRBV10-2 combines with J gene TRBJ2-3; tentatively, D is TRBD2 (5 bases). The ends were cut back, 5 bases at V and 5 bases at J, with 11 bases in the middle. The CDR3 length is 13 residues. Germline V CDR1 and CDR2: WSHSY, SAAADI.